The present entry profiles one TCR beta chain with its context. The antigen remains unidentified. This record comes from a study of vaccination and CD4 T cells after COVID-19. Study-wide background: Convalescent donors totaled six males and four females, including two who were Hispanic. Each control was exposed to a CEFX pool, an HIV-1 Nef pool, or no peptide at all.

This sample's treatment: 10-day PBMC culture with coronavirus spike peptide pools or control peptides (ViraFEST assay). Cells received half-medium changes with fresh IL-2 medium on days 3 and 7. Researchers used the Oncomine TCR Beta short-read assay to sequence DNA from cultured CD4+ T cells. Cultures of CD4+ T cells served as the source for extracting genomic DNA. TCRdb re-derived calls from the PCR reads in MiXCR, one entry per CDR3 protein. The sample lists 15,000 to 18,000 distinct CDR3 sequences; 45% to 60% were seen once. CDR3 length: 16 amino acids. Germline assignment: CDR1 DFQATT and CDR2 SNEGSKA (reference sequence). V dropped 1 base and J dropped 0; count of bases not matched to a gene: 4.

The sequenced sample consisted of CD4+ T cells from blood, cultured in vitro. The J gene is TRBJ2-2, the V gene TRBV20-1, with 8 bases identical to TRBD2. The sequence derives from a human donor who had recovered from COVID-19. Here the CDR3 reads CSARVEAGANTGELFF. DNA of the CDR3: TGCAGTGCTAGAGTAGAAGCGGGGGCGAACACCGGGGAGCTGTTTTTT.